This T cell receptor beta chain was retrieved from a study of T-cell memory formation after mild COVID-19. TCRdb fed the 5' RACE reads into MiXCR, producing one record per CDR3 protein. This table holds about 110,000 distinct CDR3 sequences, more than 15% found once. This clonotype was seen more than once but under ten times. What it recognizes is unknown. V lost 3 bases and J 1 base, leaving 19 bases between the germline ends. Germline V CDR1 and CDR2: LGHNA, YSLEER. The CDR3 is 17 residues long. General observations from the study: Memory cells collected pre-infection included some clones that later responded, suggesting cross-reactive memory joined.

The receptor was derived from an adult woman who had mild COVID-19 (a few samples of this study predate the infection). Cell type and time point are not known. Material: PBMCs or a T cell subset sorted from them (not recorded which). V usage is TRBV4-3 and J usage is TRBJ2-7; tentative D call: TRBD2 (6 bases). CDR3 amino acids: CASSQGSVREVSYEQYF. Here the CDR3 DNA reads TGCGCCAGCAGCCAGGGCTCGGTGAGGGAGGTATCCTACGAGCAGTACTTC.